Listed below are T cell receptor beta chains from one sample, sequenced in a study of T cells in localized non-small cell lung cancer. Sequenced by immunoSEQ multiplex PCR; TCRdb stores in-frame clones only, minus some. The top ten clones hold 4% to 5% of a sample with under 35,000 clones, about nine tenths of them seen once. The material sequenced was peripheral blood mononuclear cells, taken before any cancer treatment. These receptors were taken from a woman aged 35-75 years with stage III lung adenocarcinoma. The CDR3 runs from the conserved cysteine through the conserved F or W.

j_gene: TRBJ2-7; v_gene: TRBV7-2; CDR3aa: CASSLTLAGGPRPYEQYF
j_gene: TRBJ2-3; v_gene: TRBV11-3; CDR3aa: CASSLGLAGLDTQYF
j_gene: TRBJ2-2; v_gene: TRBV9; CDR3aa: CASSVELAGPSKGLFF
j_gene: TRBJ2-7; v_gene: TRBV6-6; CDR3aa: CASSQGKEQYF
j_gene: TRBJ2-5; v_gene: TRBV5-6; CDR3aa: CASSSGQGGETQYF
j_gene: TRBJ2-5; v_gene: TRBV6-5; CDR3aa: CASSYSSGGETQYF
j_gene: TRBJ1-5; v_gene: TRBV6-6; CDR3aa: CASSLPSGGNNQPQHF
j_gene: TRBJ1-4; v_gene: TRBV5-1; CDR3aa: CASSLGPGGGSSEKLFF
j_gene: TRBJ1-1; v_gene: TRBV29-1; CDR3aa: CSAGGTVNTEAFF
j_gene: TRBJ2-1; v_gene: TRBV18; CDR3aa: CASSPRSGLAGDVEQFF
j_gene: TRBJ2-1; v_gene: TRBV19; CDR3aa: CASSIELAREQFF
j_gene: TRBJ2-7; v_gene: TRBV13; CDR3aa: CASSKGLADYEQYF
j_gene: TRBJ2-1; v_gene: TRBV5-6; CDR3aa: CASSLIGEAQFF
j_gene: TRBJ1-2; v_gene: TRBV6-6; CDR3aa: CASSHRDGGHYGYTF
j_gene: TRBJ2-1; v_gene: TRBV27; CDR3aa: CASSLGLYNEQFF
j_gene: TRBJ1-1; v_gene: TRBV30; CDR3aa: CAWAKNAEAFF
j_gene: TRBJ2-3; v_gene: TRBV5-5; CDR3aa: CASSMNRGGDTQYF
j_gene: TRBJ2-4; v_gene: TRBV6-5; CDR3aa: CASSSPGQGKNIQYF
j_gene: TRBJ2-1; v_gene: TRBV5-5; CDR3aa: CASSLSGAYNEQFF
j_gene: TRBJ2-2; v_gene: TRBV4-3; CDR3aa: CASSQEVGTGGITWNTGELFF
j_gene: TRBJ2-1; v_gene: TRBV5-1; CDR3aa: CASSPELPESSYNEQFF
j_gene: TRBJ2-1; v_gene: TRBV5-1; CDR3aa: CASSLGWGSGGYEQFF
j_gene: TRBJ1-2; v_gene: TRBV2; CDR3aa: CASSEAPRGGYTF
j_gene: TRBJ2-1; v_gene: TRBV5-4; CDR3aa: CASSIKTSPNEQFF
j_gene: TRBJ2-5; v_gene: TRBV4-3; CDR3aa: CASSQDRAGVETQYF
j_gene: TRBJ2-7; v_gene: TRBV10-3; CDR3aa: CAIGTLSSYEQYF
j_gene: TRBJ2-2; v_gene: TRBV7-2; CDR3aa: CASSLSGSGELFF
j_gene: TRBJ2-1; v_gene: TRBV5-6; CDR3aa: CASSGLATRSYNEQFF
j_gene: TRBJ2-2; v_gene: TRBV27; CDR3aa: CASSLSGRADGELFF
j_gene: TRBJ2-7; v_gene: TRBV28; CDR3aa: CASRSGQGYEQYF
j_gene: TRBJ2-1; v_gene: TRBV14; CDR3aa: CASSQEYFNEQFF
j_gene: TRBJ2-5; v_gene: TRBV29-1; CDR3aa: CSVAGVRTQYF
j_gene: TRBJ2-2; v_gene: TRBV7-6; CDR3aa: CASSLRGGTVGELFF
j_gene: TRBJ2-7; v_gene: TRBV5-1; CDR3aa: CASSLGSPYEQYF
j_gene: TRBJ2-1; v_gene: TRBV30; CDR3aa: CAWGKGGPEANEQFF